These 25 T cell receptor beta chains came from one sample sequenced in a study of CD8 T cells in ankylosing spondylitis. From the 5' RACE reads, TCRdb called clonotypes with MiXCR, one entry per CDR3 protein. The table lists under 250,000 distinct CDR3 sequences, less than 9.5% of them singletons. Material for sequencing was blood, either unsorted or a sorted T cell fraction (not recorded which). These receptors were obtained from a female donor with ankylosing spondylitis or in good health (not recorded which).

This clonotype was picked up many times. This sequence joins TRBV6-2 or TRBV6-3 and TRBJ1-5; no clear D gene. Germline V CDR1 and CDR2: MNHEY, SVGEGT. The CDR3 runs 12 residues. Trimming took 1 base from V and 6 from J, leaving 4 bases between them. The CDR3 loop is CASSYWAQPQHF. The DNA for the CDR3 is TGTGCCAGCAGTTACTGGGCTCAGCCCCAGCATTTT.

This clonotype was found many times. The chain employs TRBV20-1 and TRBJ1-5, with a possible D match to TRBD1 (5 bases). V was shortened by 4 bases and J by 0 bases, with 13 bases between the two germline ends. The CDR3 loop spans 15 amino acids. From germline, CDR1 is DFQATT and CDR2 SNEGSKA (reference sequence). The CDR3 here is CSANGGHLSNQPQHF. The CDR3 bases are TGCAGTGCTAACGGCGGACACCTTAGCAATCAGCCCCAGCATTTT.

This clonotype was found many times. J is TRBJ1-1 and V is TRBV18; D is unresolved. Trimming removed 3 bases from V and 10 bases from J, with 12 bases in between. The CDR3 has 12 residues. The germline V gene has CDR1 KGHSH and CDR2 LQKENI. CDR3 region: CASSPSKDGAFF. CDR3 coding DNA: TGTGCCAGCTCACCCTCCAAGGACGGAGCTTTCTTT.

This clonotype has at least ten counts. This rearrangement joins TRBV2 to TRBJ1-4; 8 bases are shared with TRBD1. V gave up 2 bases and J gave up 8 bases; unmatched junction bases: 4. The CDR3 is 14 residues long. Germline V gene sequence: CDR1 SNHLY, CDR2 FYNNEI. The CDR3 reads CASSERTGKEKLFF. The CDR3, as DNA: TGTGCCAGCAGTGAAAGGACAGGGAAGGAAAAACTGTTTTTT. The entire variable domain, with the rest obtained from reference TRBV2 and TRBJ1-4, is as follows: EPEVTQTPSHQVTQMGQEVILRCVPISNHLYFYWYRQILGQKVEFLVSFYNNEISEKSEIFDDQFSVERPDGSNFTLKIRSTKLEDSAMYFCASSERTGKEKLFFGSGTQLSVL.

There are a few counts of this clonotype. The chain employs TRBV4-2 and TRBJ2-4; D tentatively reads TRBD1 or TRBD2 (5 bases each). Germline V lookup: CDR1 LGHNA, CDR2 YNFKEQ. Trimming shortened V by 1 base and J by 5 bases, and 9 bases separated the two germline ends. The CDR3 extends over 14 amino acids. The DNA for the CDR3 is TGTGCCAGCAGCCAAGCCGGGACCCAAAACATTCAGTACTTC. Translation gives CASSQAGTQNIQYF.

This clonotype was seen a few times. The genes are TRBV6-5 and TRBJ1-1, with 10 bases fitting TRBD1. This CDR3 has 15 residues. The J segment lost 7 bases and the V segment lost 2 bases, leaving 7 bases of the junction unmatched. Germline CDR1 and CDR2: MNHEY and SVGAGI. CDR3 region: CASSYPTGGQGEAFF. The CDR3 DNA is TGTGCCAGCAGTTACCCGACAGGGGGCCAAGGTGAAGCTTTCTTT.

This clonotype was observed at least ten times. This chain joins TRBV5-1 and TRBJ2-7; no definite D call. Trimming removed 5 bases at V and 0 bases at J, with 12 bases between. The CDR3 has 14 residues. CDR1 and CDR2 from the germline V gene are SGHRS and YFSETQ. The CDR3 DNA follows: TGCGCCAGCAGAGCCCGCCTAAGCTCCTACGAGCAGTACTTC. It translates to CASRARLSSYEQYF.

This clonotype came up many times. V usage is TRBV4-3 and J usage is TRBJ1-1; D is unresolved. This CDR3 contains 13 residues. V was pared by 4 bases and J by 0 bases, with 6 bases between. Germline loops: CDR1 LGHNA, CDR2 YSLEER. The CDR3 DNA reads as TGCGCCAGCAGCCCGATTTTGAACACTGAAGCTTTCTTT. It is translated as CASSPILNTEAFF.

In this sample, this clonotype turned up many times. The V call is TRBV20-1, the J call TRBJ2-2, with D perhaps assigned TRBD1 or TRBD2 (5 bases each). The ends were cut back, 2 bases at V and 4 bases at J, with 14 bases in the middle. The CDR3 consists of 15 residues. Germline CDR1 is DFQATT and CDR2 is SNEGSKA (reference sequence). The DNA of the CDR3 is TGCAGTGCTAGATGGGGGAACGATCCCACCGGGGAGCTGTTTTTT. Translated: CSARWGNDPTGELFF.

This clonotype came up once. The rearrangement links TRBV12-3 or TRBV12-4 to TRBJ2-7; D might be TRBD2 (6 bases). CDR3 size: 15 residues. V was shortened by 9 bases and J by 1 base, with 19 bases between the two germline ends. DNA for the CDR3: TGTGCCAGTAGTATCAGACGGCGGGGATCCTACGAGCAGTACTTC. Its protein product is CASSIRRRGSYEQYF.

This clonotype was detected many times. CDR3 amino acids: CARPSYEQYF. CDR3 sequence (DNA): TGCGCCAGACCCTCCTACGAGCAGTACTTC. V gene TRBV5-1 combines with J gene TRBJ2-7, with D hard to call. In germline, CDR1 is SGHRS, CDR2 YFSETQ. V was shortened by 8 bases and J by 0 bases, with 3 bases between the two germline ends. The CDR3 is 10 residues long.

The chain uses TRBV20-1 and TRBJ2-1, with 11 bases matching TRBD2. V lost 0 bases, J lost 6 bases, and 10 bases stayed unmatched. The germline gives CDR1 DFQATT, CDR2 SNEGSKA (reference sequence). The CDR3 extends over 17 amino acids. The CDR3 protein is CSARDVAGGSSLNEQFF. The CDR3 DNA sequence: TGCAGTGCTAGAGACGTAGCGGGAGGGTCCTCCCTCAATGAGCAGTTCTTC.

This clonotype was detected a few times. J is TRBJ2-1 and V is TRBV6-1, with 7 bases fitting TRBD2. Germline assignment: CDR1 MNHNS and CDR2 SASEGT. The CDR3 loop spans 15 amino acids. V shed 6 bases and J 7 bases; nucleotides not matched to a gene: 12. DNA for the CDR3: TGTGCCAGCAGGCGACTAGCATCGGAGGGGAATGAGCAGTTCTTC. Translating it yields CASRRLASEGNEQFF.

This clonotype has a count of ten or more. The rearrangement links TRBV20-1 to TRBJ2-7; TRBD2 aligns across 10 bases. V lost 1 base and J lost 0; bases outside the gene matches: 3. The CDR3 runs to 15 residues. Looked up from germline, CDR1 is DFQATT and CDR2 is SNEGSKA (reference sequence). The CDR3: CSARVGLAASYEQYF. The CDR3 nucleotides are TGCAGTGCTAGAGTTGGACTAGCGGCCTCCTACGAGCAGTACTTC.

This clonotype was counted ten times or more. V and J are TRBV2 and TRBJ2-2; unclear D gene. Germline values: CDR1 SNHLY, CDR2 FYNNEI. CDR3 length: 15 amino acids. Trimming removed 2 bases from V and 0 bases from J, with 7 bases in between. DNA of the CDR3: TGTGCCAGCAGTGAACCCGTAACGAACACCGGGGAGCTGTTTTTT. Translating it yields CASSEPVTNTGELFF.

This clonotype was counted many times. The J gene is TRBJ2-2, the V gene TRBV14; D not resolved. The length of the CDR3 is 15 residues. V gave up 3 bases and J gave up 5 bases, with 13 bases separating them. Germline V gives CDR1 SGHDN, CDR2 FVKESK. The CDR3 coding sequence is TGTGCCAGCAGCCAGCGAGCTGGTCAAACCGGGGAGCTGTTTTTT. Protein: CASSQRAGQTGELFF. Complete variable domain (other parts from reference TRBV14 and TRBJ2-2): EAGVTQFPSHSVIEKGQTVTLRCDPISGHDNLYWYRRVMGKEIKFLLHFVKESKQDESGMPNNRFLAERTGGTYSTLKVQPAELEDSGVYFCASSQRAGQTGELFFGEGSRLTVL.

This clonotype came up many times. The chain links TRBV5-1 to TRBJ1-1; TRBD1 is a possible D gene (6 bases). Germline CDR1 and CDR2: SGHRS and YFSETQ. The CDR3 is 15 amino acids. Between the trimmed V and J ends, which lost 4 bases and 0 bases, there was a span of 13 bases. CDR3 region: CASSLDSSMNTEAFF. In DNA, the CDR3 is TGCGCCAGCAGCCTGGACAGCTCCATGAACACTGAAGCTTTCTTT.

This clonotype was seen only a few times. V is TRBV20-1 and J is TRBJ2-7, with 10 bases matching TRBD2. Looked up from germline, CDR1 is DFQATT and CDR2 is SNEGSKA (reference sequence). The CDR3 sequence is 13 residues long. The CDR3 protein is CRAGTSDYYEQYF. The CDR3 bases are TGCAGGGCCGGGACTAGCGACTACTACGAGCAGTACTTC.

The V and J genes are TRBV20-1 and TRBJ2-1; 12 bases agree with TRBD2. The germline gives CDR1 DFQATT, CDR2 SNEGSKA (reference sequence). Germline trimming cut 1 base from V and 8 bases from J; bases unmatched to any gene: 9. CDR3 size: 16 residues. CDR3 nucleotides: TGCAGTGCTAGAGCTCAACTAGCGGGAGGTTTGGATGAGCAGTTCTTC. Translating it yields CSARAQLAGGLDEQFF.

The chain recombines TRBV15 with TRBJ1-5; D remains ambiguous. Germline CDR1 LNHNV, CDR2 YYDKDF (reference sequence). V lost 1 base and J lost 1, with 8 bases in between. This CDR3 has 15 amino acids. CDR3 sequence reads: CATSRGARSNQPQHF. The CDR3 nucleotides are TGTGCCACCAGCAGAGGAGCTCGGAGCAATCAGCCCCAGCATTTT.

At least ten counts were recorded for this clonotype. The J gene is TRBJ2-5, the V gene TRBV7-7; 11 nucleotides align to TRBD2. V was pared by 4 bases and J by 4 bases, with 8 bases of the junction left unmatched. The length of the CDR3 is 16 residues. The germline gives CDR1 SSHAT, CDR2 FNYEAQ (reference sequence). The CDR3 DNA reads as TGTGCCAGCAGCTCTCGTCGGACTAGCGGGTTAGAGACCCAGTACTTC. It translates to CASSSRRTSGLETQYF.

The CDR3 DNA follows: TGCAGCGCTGGACAAGCTAATCAGCCCCAGCATTTT. Its translation is CSAGQANQPQHF. The chain combines TRBV29-1 with TRBJ1-5; D might be TRBD1 (5 bases). V was clipped by 7 bases and J by 4 bases, with 11 bases between them. The germline V gene encodes CDR1 SQVTM and CDR2 ANQGSEA. This CDR3 is built from 12 residues.

The chain joins TRBV20-1 to TRBJ2-2, with D maybe TRBD1 (5 bases). The CDR3 has 12 amino acids. The ends were cut back, 6 bases at V and 6 bases at J, with 11 bases in the middle. Germline V lookup: CDR1 DFQATT, CDR2 SNEGSKA (reference sequence). The DNA for the CDR3 is TGCAGTGCCACCCAAGGGGCCGGGGAGCTGTTTTTT. It encodes CSATQGAGELFF.

This clonotype was detected many times. This chain links TRBV20-1 with TRBJ1-4, with D possibly TRBD1 on 5 matching bases. The CDR3 spans 13 residues. Per the germline V gene, CDR1 is DFQATT and CDR2 is SNEGSKA (reference sequence). V was pared by 5 bases and J by 6 bases, with 13 bases between. This CDR3 is CSAFRDRDEKLFF. CDR3 sequence (DNA): TGCAGTGCTTTCCGGGACCGAGATGAAAAACTGTTTTTT.

This clonotype was seen many times. The chain combines TRBV20-1 with TRBJ2-7; a possible D gene is TRBD1 (6 bases). V lost 6 bases and J 2 bases, leaving 17 bases between the germline ends. CDR1 and CDR2 (germline): DFQATT, SNEGSKA (reference sequence). CDR3 length equals 14 residues. CDR3 coding DNA: TGCAGTGCCCCGGACAGCGCGTATCCCTACGAGCAGTACTTC. Protein: CSAPDSAYPYEQYF.